Below are 29 T cell receptor beta chains sequenced from a single sample in a study of T cells in Graves' hyperthyroidism and ophthalmopathy. There were TCR beta CDR3 regions amplified from RNA transcripts. TCR CDR3 regions were first amplified by RT-PCR with HTBI primers. In TCRdb, the multiplex PCR reads were re-called with MiXCR into one record per CDR3 protein. The sample has roughly 500,000 distinct CDR3 sequences, roughly 50% seen once. The sequencing input was peripheral blood or thyroid tissue (not recorded which). These TCRs come from an adult woman with Graves' disease, either hyperthyroidism or ophthalmopathy (not recorded which).

This clonotype was seen a single time. The rearrangement links TRBV20-1 to TRBJ2-5; perhaps TRBD2 as D (7 bases). With 5 bases removed from V and 8 bases from J, the gap between germline ends came to 21 bases. CDR3 length equals 14 residues. Germline-derived CDR1 and CDR2 are DFQATT and SNEGSKA (reference sequence). CDR3 sequence reads: CSASEGGRGDTQYF. The CDR3, as DNA: TGCAGTGCTTCCGAGGGGGGGAGAGGTGATACCCAGTACTTC.

This clonotype was observed many times. The chain is built from TRBV20-1 and TRBJ1-5, with D unresolved. This CDR3 is 12 amino acids long. Germline lookup yields CDR1 DFQATT and CDR2 SNEGSKA (reference sequence). The V end was cut by 4 bases, the J end by 6 bases, with 10 bases between. CDR3 sequence (DNA): TGCAGTGCTATTATGGGAACTCAGCCCCAGCATTTT. Residues: CSAIMGTQPQHF.

Note on this clonotype: The CDR3 does not end in the conserved phenylalanine or tryptophan, so this is likely a read error. It is unclear where the CDR3 begins or ends on the DNA, so no DNA is shown, and the CDR3 is as TCRdb lists it. The rearrangement links TRBV4-1 to TRBJ1-1. CDR1 and CDR2 (germline): MGHRA, YSYEKL. Both ends counted, the CDR3 spans 16 residues. This CDR3 reads CASSQPLQRLHTEACL.

As concerns this clonotype: Possible read error: a much larger clone is one base away. The V and J genes are TRBV9 and TRBJ2-3; a weak D match, TRBD2 (5 bases). Between the trimmed V and J ends, which lost 4 bases and 7 bases, there was a span of 16 bases. There are 14 residues in the CDR3. Germline V gene data show CDR1 as SGDLS and CDR2 as YYNGEE. CDR3 loop: CASSPRTADYTQYF. CDR3 DNA sequence: TGTGCCAGCAGCCCAAGGACTGCAGATTATACGCAGTATTTT.

J is TRBJ1-4 and V is TRBV7-3; 7 bases fit TRBD1. J was trimmed by 8 bases and V by 4 bases; bases with no gene match: 7. There are 14 residues in the CDR3. Germline V lookup: CDR1 SGHTA, CDR2 FQGTGA. The CDR3 region is CASSCDREEEKLFF. In nucleotides, the CDR3 is TGTGCCAGCAGCTGCGACAGGGAGGAGGAAAAACTGTTTTTT.

This chain connects TRBV6-1 to TRBJ2-1; 9 bases agree with TRBD1. From germline, CDR1 is MNHNS and CDR2 SASEGT. The CDR3 runs to 15 residues. The V and J ends lost 5 bases and 9 bases, in that order; junction bases with no gene match: 11. The CDR3 loop is CASSRPGQGNTEQFF. CDR3 DNA sequence: TGTGCCAGCAGTAGACCGGGACAGGGAAACACTGAGCAGTTCTTC.

This clonotype was picked up many times. V usage is TRBV6-2 or TRBV6-3 and J usage is TRBJ2-6, with D unresolved. Germline V gene data show CDR1 as MNHEY and CDR2 as SVGEGT. V was cut by 2 bases and J by 0 bases, with 5 bases left in between. This CDR3 has 15 residues. This chain's CDR3 is CASSYDNSGANVLTF. For the CDR3, the DNA is TGTGCCAGCAGTTACGACAACTCTGGGGCCAACGTCCTGACTTTC.

This clonotype occurred many times. This chain connects TRBV7-2 to TRBJ1-1; D might be TRBD1 (6 bases). Germline V lookup: CDR1 SGHTA, CDR2 FQGNSA. This CDR3 is 19 amino acids long. V was cut by 2 bases and J by 4 bases, with 26 bases left in between. The CDR3 sequence: CASSLRGGQRTSSGTEAFF. CDR3 DNA sequence: TGTGCCAGCAGCTTACGTGGGGGCCAGCGGACGTCAAGCGGCACTGAAGCTTTCTTT.

The chain is built from TRBV27 and TRBJ2-7; D is ambiguous. The V and J ends lost 3 bases and 4 bases respectively, with 13 bases between them. The CDR3 spans 14 residues. CDR1 and CDR2 from the germline V gene are MNHEY and SMNVEV (reference sequence). The DNA for the CDR3 is TGTGCCAGCAGTTTGAGGAATAATGGGTACGAGCAGTACTTC. This encodes CASSLRNNGYEQYF.

CDR3 loop: CASSERTSAYNEQFF. CDR3 nucleotides: TGTGCCAGCAGTGAAAGGACTAGCGCCTACAATGAGCAGTTCTTC. The chain joins TRBV2 to TRBJ2-1, with 9 bases lining up with TRBD2. V was clipped by 2 bases and J by 2 bases; unmatched bases: 1. Germline CDR1 and CDR2: SNHLY and FYNNEI. The length of the CDR3 is 15 residues.

This clonotype appeared once. This chain links TRBV19 with TRBJ1-2; D perhaps matches TRBD1 (6 bases). Trimming cost V 5 bases and J 4 bases, with 14 bases left between them. Germline CDR1 and CDR2: LNHDA and SQIVND (reference sequence). This CDR3 has 14 amino acids. In DNA, the CDR3 is TGTGCCAGTAGTCCTACGACAGGACGCTATGGCTACACCTTC. Encoded protein: CASSPTTGRYGYTF.

At least ten counts were recorded for this clonotype. The CDR3 reads CASSIMRQGEGGYTF. In nucleotides, the CDR3 is TGTGCCAGTAGTATAATGAGACAGGGGGAAGGCGGCTACACCTTC. V and J are TRBV19 and TRBJ1-2; TRBD1 agrees at 9 bases. Germline V gene sequence: CDR1 LNHDA, CDR2 SQIVND (reference sequence). Trimming took 2 bases from V and 8 from J; bases not matched to a gene: 9. The CDR3 has 15 amino acids.

CDR3 DNA sequence: TGTGCCAGCAGTTACGGGACAGGGAGAGCCGGGGAGCTGTTTTTT. This gives the protein CASSYGTGRAGELFF. V usage is TRBV5-5 and J usage is TRBJ2-2; the match to TRBD1 covers 9 bases. This CDR3 spans 15 amino acids. The ends lost 5 bases at V and 6 bases at J; junction bases unmatched: 8. Germline assignment: CDR1 SGHKS and CDR2 YYEKEE (reference sequence). Based on the CDR3 plus reference TRBV5-5 and TRBJ2-2, the full variable domain is DAGVTQSPTHLIKTRGQQVTLRCSPISGHKSVSWYQQVLGQGPQFIFQYYEKEERGRGNFPDRFSARQFPNYSSELNVNALLLGDSALYLCASSYGTGRAGELFFGEGSRLTVL.

This clonotype was detected many times. The chain links TRBV6-6 to TRBJ1-2; 8 bases fit TRBD1. The germline V gene has CDR1 MNHNY and CDR2 SVGAGI (reference sequence). CDR3 length: 13 residues. Losses at the gene ends were 7 bases for V and 5 bases for J; bases not matched to a gene: 6. The chain's CDR3 is CASTPGQGYGYTF. The CDR3, as DNA: TGTGCCAGCACTCCCGGACAGGGTTATGGCTACACCTTC.

This clonotype was detected many times. One end of the junction does not line up with germline, which may come from a read error. The chain links TRBV14 to TRBJ1-1; no definite D call. Germline V gene lookup returns CDR1 SGHDN and CDR2 FVKESK. The CDR3 is made up of 11 amino acids. CDR3 DNA sequence: TGTGCCAGCAGCGAAAACACGGAAGCTTTCTTT. This encodes CASSENTEAFF.

This rearrangement joins TRBV5-1 to TRBJ1-1, with 9 nucleotides matching TRBD1. The V segment lost 4 bases and the J segment 4 bases; nucleotides outside the gene matches: 2. The CDR3 extends over 13 amino acids. CDR1 SGHRS and CDR2 YFSETQ come from the germline V gene. The CDR3 bases are TGCGCCAGCAGCGGGACAGGGCCCACTGAAGCTTTCTTT. Translating gives CASSGTGPTEAFF.

This clonotype appeared a few times. The chain couples TRBV7-2 to TRBJ2-2; 7 bases are shared with TRBD1. Germline V gene data show CDR1 as SGHTA and CDR2 as FQGNSA. V lost 6 bases to trimming and J lost 7 bases; unmatched junction nucleotides: 8. There are 14 residues in the CDR3. DNA for the CDR3: TGTGCCAGCAGTTCACGACAGGGAGTCGGGGAGCTGTTTTTT. Translation gives CASSSRQGVGELFF. The complete variable domain, with remaining parts taken from reference TRBV7-2 and TRBJ2-2, reads GAGVSQSPSNKVTEKGKDVELRCDPISGHTALYWYRQSLGQGLEFLIYFQGNSAPDKSGLPSDRFSAERTGGSVSTLTIQRTQQEDSAVYLCASSSRQGVGELFFGEGSRLTVL.

In its sample, this clonotype was seen many times. The V and J genes are TRBV4-1 and TRBJ2-2; D gene uncertain. The V gene's germline CDR1 is MGHRA and CDR2 YSYEKL. This CDR3 has 16 residues. Trimming shortened V by 3 bases and J by 4 bases, and 15 bases separated the two germline ends. This chain's CDR3 is CASSHLASGVTGELFF. In nucleotides, the CDR3 is TGCGCCAGCAGCCACTTAGCCAGTGGGGTCACCGGGGAGCTGTTTTTT.

The rearrangement links TRBV2 to TRBJ1-2; D call uncertain. The CDR3 is 11 residues long. Germline V lookup: CDR1 SNHLY, CDR2 FYNNEI. With 7 bases removed from V and 4 bases from J, the gap between germline ends came to 7 bases. The CDR3 here is CASKRSYGYTF. As DNA, the CDR3 is TGTGCCAGCAAACGGAGCTATGGCTACACCTTC.

The chain carries TRBV7-8 and TRBJ2-7; D not resolved. The DNA matches TRBJ2-1 better at its end, which makes the J call doubtful. The germline gives CDR1 SGHVS, CDR2 FQNEAQ. The CDR3 length is 16 residues. CDR3 sequence reads: CASTLRSLRSYNEQFF. DNA of the CDR3: TGTGCCAGCACCTTGCGAAGTTTACGCTCCTACAATGAGCAGTTCTTC.

V usage is TRBV2 and J usage is TRBJ2-5; 7 nucleotides align to TRBD1. The CDR3 extends over 14 amino acids. V trimming: 10 bases; J trimming: 2 bases; junction bases outside the gene matches: 10. The germline gives CDR1 SNHLY, CDR2 FYNNEI. The CDR3 DNA sequence: TGTGCCACGAGTGGGACAGTCGTACAAGAGACCCAGTACTTC. Encoded protein: CATSGTVVQETQYF.

This clonotype was picked up many times. The chain combines TRBV6-5 with TRBJ2-5, with unresolved D. Germline CDR1 reads MNHEY; CDR2 reads SVGAGI. The length of the CDR3 is 15 residues. V was cut by 5 bases and J by 5 bases, with 18 bases left in between. CDR3 sequence (DNA): TGTGCCAGCAGTCTGTCCCCGCGAGGCCAGGAGACCCAGTACTTC. It specifies CASSLSPRGQETQYF.

This clonotype appeared a few times. The rearrangement uses TRBV19 and TRBJ1-5; 7 positions agree with TRBD1. This CDR3 has 15 amino acids. Germline V gene lookup returns CDR1 LNHDA and CDR2 SQIVND (reference sequence). The ends lost 3 bases at V and 4 bases at J; junction bases unmatched: 6. CDR3 sequence reads: CASSIAGGQNQPQHF. The DNA for the CDR3 is TGTGCCAGTAGTATTGCGGGGGGACAGAATCAGCCCCAGCATTTT.

The chain links TRBV20-1 to TRBJ2-6, with 7 positions matching TRBD2. The V gene end was trimmed by 0 bases and the J gene end by 5 bases; junction bases not matched to a gene: 4. CDR1 DFQATT and CDR2 SNEGSKA come from the germline V gene (reference sequence). This CDR3 region has 15 residues. The CDR3 DNA reads as TGCAGTGCTAGAGATTTCAGCGGGAGGGCCAACGTCCTGACTTTC. Protein: CSARDFSGRANVLTF.

V is TRBV3-1 and J is TRBJ2-5; D remains unclear. This CDR3 comprises 14 residues. Germline assignment: CDR1 LGHDT and CDR2 YNNKEL (reference sequence). V gave up 7 bases and J gave up 6 bases, with 18 bases separating them. CDR3 amino acids: CASNPSRLPKTQYF. CDR3 nucleotide sequence: TGTGCCAGCAACCCGAGCAGGCTACCGAAGACCCAGTACTTC.

On this clonotype: A read error may produce the germline difference seen at one junction end. In nucleotides, the CDR3 is TGTGCCAGCAGCTTAGGGACCGTTAATGAAAGACTGTTTTTT. Residues: CASSLGTVNERLFF. The chain is built from TRBV7-9 and TRBJ1-4; D call uncertain. CDR3 length: 14 residues. From germline, CDR1 is SEHNR and CDR2 FQNEAQ (reference sequence).

The chain carries TRBV27 and TRBJ2-6; 8 nucleotides align to TRBD1. Germline V gene lookup returns CDR1 MNHEY and CDR2 SMNVEV (reference sequence). V was clipped by 5 bases and J by 3 bases; unmatched bases: 6. CDR3 length: 16 amino acids. The DNA of the CDR3 is TGTGCCAGCAGTGAACAGGGGGGAATTGGGGCCAACGTCCTGACTTTC. This gives the protein CASSEQGGIGANVLTF.

J is TRBJ1-1 and V is TRBV15; no clear D gene. Germline lookup yields CDR1 LNHNV and CDR2 YYDKDF (reference sequence). This CDR3 is 14 amino acids long. V was clipped by 4 bases and J by 0 bases, with 9 bases between them. The CDR3 DNA follows: TGTGCCACCAGCAATAGACGGATGAACACTGAAGCTTTCTTT. Translated: CATSNRRMNTEAFF.

This clonotype was detected ten times or more. The V and J genes are TRBV24-1 and TRBJ2-5; D might be TRBD2 (6 bases). This CDR3 has 15 amino acids. V shed 4 bases and J shed 2 bases, with 13 bases lying between them. Per the germline V gene, CDR1 is KGHDR and CDR2 is SFDVKD. CDR3 nucleotides: TGTGCCACCAGTGAAGGTAGGACTACGCAAGAGACCCAGTACTTC. It codes for CATSEGRTTQETQYF.